Sequencing of this T cell receptor beta chain was carried out in a study of cytomegalovirus exposure and HLA in healthy donors. V lost 4 bases and J lost 5, with 15 bases in between. The germline gives CDR1 SGHTS, CDR2 YDEGEE. The CDR3 loop spans 15 amino acids. Primers for the PCR totalled 60 Vbeta and 13 Jbeta. Only in-frame clones appear in the TCRdb table, and some are missing; sequencing was by immunoSEQ multiplex PCR. This table holds around 150,000 clones, around two thirds found once. What was sequenced was PBMCs. The source of this sequence is a woman aged 40-49 years in good health and CMV-seronegative. V usage is TRBV5-8 and J usage is TRBJ1-4, with D perhaps TRBD1 (6 bases). CDR3 protein: CASSPYRVGNEKLFF. As DNA, the CDR3 is TGTGCCAGCAGCCCCTACAGGGTCGGGAATGAAAAACTGTTTTTT. Full variable domain (rest looked up from reference TRBV5-8 and TRBJ1-4): EAGVTQSPTHLIKTRGQQATLRCSPISGHTSVYWYQQALGLGLQFLLWYDEGEERNRGNFPPRFSGRQFPNYSSELNVNALELEDSALYLCASSPYRVGNEKLFFGSGTQLSVL.